These T cell receptor beta chains were read from a single sample in a study of blood T cell repertoires in COVID-19. Generated by immunoSEQ multiplex PCR, the TCRdb table keeps only in-frame clones and is missing some. The sample has 170,000 or so clones; 65% to 90% are singletons. Sample: peripheral blood. The receptors come from a man aged 45 to 65 with active or convalescent COVID-19. The CDR3 runs from the conserved cysteine through the conserved F or W. The D gene is left open where the match is weak. The listing skips clone size in some rows; elsewhere it reads once, few, many or a size class.

j_gene,v_gene,abundance,d_gene,CDR3aa,CDR3nt
TRBJ1-5,TRBV29-1,.,.,CSVKDTNQPQHF,TGCAGCGTCAAGGACACTAATCAGCCCCAGCATTTT
TRBJ1-6,TRBV12-1,.,.,CASSTYRGSLSSYNSPLHF,TGTGCCAGCAGCACTTACAGGGGCTCCCTAAGCTCCTATAATTCACCCCTCCACTTT
TRBJ1-2,TRBV30,.,TRBD1,CAWSRTQLKDRGRRNGYTF,TGTGCCTGGAGTCGAACCCAACTTAAGGACAGGGGGCGAAGGAATGGCTACACCTTC
TRBJ1-3,TRBV28,.,.,CASSGQSSGNTIYF,TGTGCCAGCAGTGGGCAATCCTCTGGAAACACCATATATTTT
TRBJ2-7,TRBV18,once,.,CASSPPGLLYEQYF,TGTGCCAGCTCACCTCCGGGATTACTCTACGAGCAGTACTTC
TRBJ1-2,TRBV7-3,.,TRBD1,CASSSEMGQSPRGYTF,TGTGCCAGCAGTTCGGAGATGGGACAGAGTCCTAGAGGCTACACCTTC
TRBJ1-2,TRBV7-3,.,TRBD1,CASSEQGVDGYTF,TGTGCCAGCAGTGAACAGGGGGTTGATGGCTACACCTTC
TRBJ2-2,TRBV25-1,.,TRBD1,CASSEYWGQGSGELFF,TGTGCCAGCAGTGAATACTGGGGACAGGGTAGCGGGGAGCTGTTTTTT
TRBJ2-3,TRBV2,.,TRBD1,CASSGTAHSTDTQYF,TGTGCCAGCAGCGGGACAGCCCATAGCACAGATACGCAGTATTTT
TRBJ2-2,TRBV28,.,TRBD2,CASLSGGNTGELFF,TGTGCCAGCCTTAGCGGGGGGAACACCGGGGAGCTGTTTTTT
TRBJ2-5,TRBV10-3,.,TRBD1,CAIRTGGEETQYF,TGTGCCATCAGGACAGGGGGCGAGGAGACCCAGTACTTC
TRBJ2-3,TRBV3-1/TRBV3-2,.,.,CASSPTRGDLNTQYF,TGTGCCAGCAGCCCTACCCGGGGTGACTTAAACACGCAGTATTTT
TRBJ2-5,TRBV5-1,.,TRBD2,CASSRNLGLAGGETQYF,TGCGCCAGCAGCCGTAACCTGGGACTAGCGGGAGGAGAGACCCAGTACTTC
TRBJ1-1,TRBV29-1,.,TRBD1,CSVGQGDDAEAFF,TGCAGCGTCGGACAGGGTGATGACGCTGAAGCTTTCTTT
TRBJ2-1,TRBV6-4,.,.,CASSTGTGEQFF,TGTGCCAGCAGTACAGGGACGGGTGAGCAGTTCTTC
TRBJ2-1,TRBV19,.,TRBD1,CASSISPISGTGNNEQFF,TGTGCCAGTAGTATATCCCCAATCTCCGGGACAGGGAACAATGAGCAGTTCTTC
TRBJ2-2,TRBV18,.,.,CASSPAALNTGELFF,TGTGCCAGCTCACCGGCAGCGCTGAACACCGGGGAGCTGTTTTTT
TRBJ1-2,TRBV28,.,TRBD1,CASSWGQGAGGYTF,TGTGCCAGCAGTTGGGGACAGGGGGCTGGGGGCTACACCTTC
TRBJ1-1,TRBV29-1,.,TRBD1,CSVWTGDGTEAFF,TGCAGCGTCTGGACAGGGGATGGCACTGAAGCTTTCTTT
TRBJ2-7,TRBV28,.,TRBD1,CASSLADRVYEQYF,TGTGCCAGCAGTTTAGCCGACAGGGTCTACGAGCAGTACTTC
TRBJ1-6,TRBV5-6,once,TRBD1,CASSWDRGHSPLHF,TGTGCCAGCAGCTGGGACAGGGGGCATTCACCCCTCCACTTT
TRBJ2-7,TRBV18,.,.,CASSPRLGEYEQYF,TGTGCCAGCTCACCCCGGTTGGGAGAATACGAGCAGTACTTC
TRBJ1-1,TRBV10-1,once,.,CASTEGEGLSMNTEAFF,TGCGCCAGCACCGAAGGGGAGGGACTATCCATGAACACTGAAGCTTTCTTT
TRBJ2-1,TRBV9,.,TRBD2,CASSVTSGIYNEQFF,TGTGCCAGCAGCGTGACTAGCGGGATCTACAATGAGCAGTTCTTC
TRBJ1-3,TRBV9,.,.,CASSVAGASGNTIYF,TGTGCCAGCAGCGTAGCTGGGGCCTCTGGAAACACCATATATTTT
TRBJ1-1,TRBV5-6,once,TRBD1,CASSRRDRATEAFF,TGTGCCAGCAGCAGACGGGACAGGGCCACTGAAGCTTTCTTT
TRBJ2-1,TRBV5-1,.,TRBD2,CASSLATSGLHTLNEQFF,TGCGCCAGCAGCTTGGCGACTAGCGGCCTTCACACGCTCAATGAGCAGTTCTTC
TRBJ1-6,TRBV7-3,.,.,CASSLSLAGDSPLHF,TGTGCCAGCAGCTTAAGTCTGGCAGGGGATTCACCCCTCCACTTT
TRBJ1-3,TRBV24-1,.,TRBD1,CATRPGQEGNTIYF,TGTGCCACCAGACCAGGACAGGAAGGAAACACCATATATTTT
TRBJ1-3,TRBV7-6,.,.,CASSPNNQVSGNTIYF,TGTGCCAGCAGCCCAAATAACCAGGTCTCTGGAAACACCATATATTTT
TRBJ2-5,TRBV28,.,TRBD1,CASSLGSGGLGVETQYF,TGTGCCAGCAGTTTAGGGTCAGGGGGCCTCGGCGTGGAGACCCAGTACTTC
TRBJ2-1,TRBV30,.,.,CAWRKRGTYSYNEQFF,TGTGCCTGGAGGAAGAGAGGCACTTACTCCTACAATGAGCAGTTCTTC
TRBJ1-5,TRBV19,.,.,CASSIGQINQPQHF,TGTGCCAGTAGTATAGGACAGATCAATCAGCCCCAGCATTTT
TRBJ2-7,TRBV11-2,few,.,CASSLDWFRASGHEQYF,TGTGCCAGCAGCTTAGATTGGTTTCGTGCATCAGGCCACGAGCAGTACTTC
TRBJ2-3,TRBV7-3,.,.,CATSAVSADTQYF,TGTGCCACAAGTGCGGTTTCGGCAGATACGCAGTATTTT
TRBJ2-2,TRBV6-5,.,.,CASSPSGGAAGELFF,TGTGCCAGCAGTCCTAGTGGGGGGGCCGCCGGGGAGCTGTTTTTT